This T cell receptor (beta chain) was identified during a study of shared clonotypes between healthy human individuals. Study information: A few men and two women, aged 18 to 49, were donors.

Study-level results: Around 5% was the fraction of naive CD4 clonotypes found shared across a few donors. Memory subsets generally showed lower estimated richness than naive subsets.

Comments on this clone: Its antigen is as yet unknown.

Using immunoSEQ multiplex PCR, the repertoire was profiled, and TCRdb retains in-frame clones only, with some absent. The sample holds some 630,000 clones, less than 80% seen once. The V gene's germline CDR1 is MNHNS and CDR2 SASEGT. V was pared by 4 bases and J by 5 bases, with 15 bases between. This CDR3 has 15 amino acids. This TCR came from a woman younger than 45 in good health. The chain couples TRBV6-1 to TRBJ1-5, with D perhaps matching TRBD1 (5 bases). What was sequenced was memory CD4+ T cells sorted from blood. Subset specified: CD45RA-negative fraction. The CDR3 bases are TGTGCCAGCAGTGCGGAGGGGCGGAGAGATCAGCCCCAGCATTTT. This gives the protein CASSAEGRRDQPQHF.